Listed below are T cell receptor beta chains from one sample, sequenced in a study of OX40 agonist ivuxolimab in advanced cancers. TCRdb's copy holds only in-frame clones and misses some; the assay was immunoSEQ multiplex PCR. The profile covers tens of thousands of clones, with about 85% appearing a single time and approximately 2.3% taken by the ten largest. Source: CD4+ or CD8+ T cells sorted from blood, taken in a trial of the OX40 agonist ivuxolimab. These receptors were obtained from an adult with an advanced solid tumor such as melanoma, head and neck, liver or kidney cancer. Both conserved end residues are part of each CDR3. Fields, in order: clone size, J gene, V gene, D gene, CDR3 length, CDR3 protein, CDR3 DNA. D genes are given only for firm matches. Not every row has a clone size; where given, it reads once, few, many or a size class.

- TRBJ1-5 TRBV2 - 13 CASNALSNQPQHF TGTGCCAGCAATGCCCTTAGCAATCAGCCCCAGCATTTT
- TRBJ1-2 TRBV28 TRBD1 13 CASSLGTDYGYTF TGTGCCAGCAGTTTAGGGACAGACTATGGCTACACCTTC
once TRBJ1-6 TRBV7-6 - 16 CASSLGTARKDSPLHF TGTGCCAGCAGCTTAGGGACAGCGAGAAAAGACTCACCCCTCCACTTT
- TRBJ1-4 TRBV7-3 - 15 CASSPGTGVNEKLFF TGTGCCAGCAGCCCAGGGACCGGTGTTAATGAAAAACTGTTTTTT
- TRBJ2-2 TRBV5-1 TRBD2 16 CASSPSGGADTGELFF TGCGCCAGCAGCCCGAGCGGGGGGGCGGACACCGGGGAGCTGTTTTTT
few TRBJ1-1 TRBV2 TRBD1 14 CASSYRGVNTEAFF TGTGCCAGCAGTTACAGGGGAGTGAACACTGAAGCTTTCTTT
- TRBJ1-1 TRBV20-1 - 11 CLGRMNTEAFF TGCCTTGGACGGATGAACACTGAAGCTTTCTTT
- TRBJ1-1 TRBV30 - 19 CAWSGLFPGRTNLNTEAFF TGTGCCTGGAGTGGGCTTTTTCCGGGACGGACAAACTTGAACACTGAAGCTTTCTTT
- TRBJ2-7 TRBV5-4 TRBD2 16 CASSPRTSGGASEQYF TGTGCCAGCAGCCCGCGGACTAGCGGGGGGGCAAGTGAGCAGTACTTC
once TRBJ1-1 TRBV29-1 - 13 CSVGGAGVTEAFF TGCAGCGTTGGGGGTGCAGGGGTCACTGAAGCTTTCTTT
- TRBJ1-1 TRBV5-6 TRBD1 15 CASSLDRGLGTEAFF TGTGCCAGCAGCTTGGATAGGGGGCTGGGGACTGAAGCTTTCTTT
- TRBJ2-1 TRBV5-4 TRBD1 15 CASSRTGETISEQFF TGTGCCAGCAGTCGAACAGGGGAGACAATAAGTGAGCAGTTCTTC
- TRBJ1-5 TRBV5-4 TRBD1 13 CASSQQGDQPQHF TGTGCCAGCAGCCAACAGGGGGATCAGCCCCAGCATTTT
- TRBJ1-6 TRBV19 - 12 CASREELSPLHF TGTGCCAGTAGGGAAGAGCTTTCACCCCTCCACTTT
- TRBJ1-6 TRBV30 - 13 CAGSAGLNSPLHF TGTGCGGGAAGCGCAGGCCTTAATTCACCCCTCCACTTT
- TRBJ1-1 TRBV5-1 - 13 CASSLQADTEAFF TGCGCCAGCAGCTTGCAGGCGGACACTGAAGCTTTCTTT
- TRBJ2-5 TRBV5-6 - 13 CASSLGFQETQYF TGTGCCAGCAGCTTGGGTTTCCAAGAGACCCAGTACTTC
- TRBJ2-3 TRBV6-6 TRBD2 14 CASSSGAQAGLKYF TGTGCCAGCAGTTCCGGGGCCCAAGCGGGGTTGAAGTATTTT
- TRBJ1-6 TRBV28 - 16 CASSLLGRVRGSPLHF TGTGCCAGCAGTTTATTAGGCAGGGTGAGAGGTTCACCCCTCCACTTT
- TRBJ2-7 TRBV7-2 - 15 CASSPGGGLTYEQYF TGTGCCAGCAGCCCGGGCGGTGGTCTTACCTACGAGCAGTACTTC
- TRBJ2-7 TRBV21-1 - 13 CASSKGTLYEQYF TGTGCCAGCAGCAAAGGGACCCTCTACGAGCAGTACTTC
- TRBJ2-5 TRBV5-6 - 12 CASSFGQETQYF TGTGCCAGCAGCTTTGGACAAGAGACCCAGTACTTC
- TRBJ2-7 TRBV11-2 - 14 CASSFGQGSYEQYF TGTGCCAGCAGCTTCGGGCAGGGCTCCTACGAGCAGTACTTC
- TRBJ2-7 TRBV6-5 TRBD1 14 CASSLTGGFGEQYF TGTGCCAGCAGTCTCACAGGGGGATTCGGCGAGCAGTACTTC
medium-sized TRBJ1-4 TRBV30 - 15 CAWNLSGDKGEKLFF TGTGCCTGGAATCTGTCGGGAGACAAAGGGGAAAAACTGTTTTTT
- TRBJ1-2 TRBV6-6 TRBD1 14 CASTPDRATYGYTF TGTGCCAGCACTCCGGACAGGGCTACCTATGGCTACACCTTC
few TRBJ2-7 TRBV5-4 - 14 CASSPLGGDYEQYF TGTGCCAGCAGCCCCCTCGGAGGGGATTACGAGCAGTACTTC
- TRBJ1-3 TRBV9 - 14 CASSVAGRGNTIYF TGTGCCAGCAGCGTAGCGGGGCGTGGAAACACCATATATTTT
- TRBJ2-1 TRBV5-1 TRBD1 15 CASTPDSGQDNEQFF TGCGCCAGCACCCCTGATTCGGGACAGGACAATGAGCAGTTCTTC
- TRBJ1-2 TRBV11-2 - 15 CASSTRLSRNYGYTF TGTGCCAGCAGCACCCGACTAAGTCGGAACTATGGCTACACCTTC
- TRBJ1-4 TRBV5-1 - 14 CASSLAGANEKLFF TGCGCCAGCAGCTTGGCGGGGGCTAATGAAAAACTGTTTTTT
- TRBJ2-7 TRBV6-6 - 13 CASSFSLGYEQYF TGTGCCAGCAGCTTCAGCCTTGGTTACGAGCAGTACTTC
- TRBJ2-1 TRBV7-2 TRBD1 15 CASSPGGQVYNEQFF TGTGCCAGCAGCCCCGGTGGACAGGTCTACAATGAGCAGTTCTTC
- TRBJ1-3 TRBV4-1 - 15 CASSWTAISGNTIYF TGCGCCAGCAGCTGGACAGCAATCTCTGGAAACACCATATATTTT
once TRBJ2-5 TRBV9 TRBD2 16 CASSVGASGLQETQYF TGTGCCAGCAGCGTAGGAGCTAGCGGACTCCAAGAGACCCAGTACTTC
- TRBJ1-6 TRBV10-2 - 13 CASNVNRHSPLHF TGCGCCAGCAATGTAAACAGGCATTCACCCCTCCACTTT
- TRBJ1-4 TRBV6-6 - 14 CASSPGSPREKLFF TGTGCCAGCAGTCCCGGTTCCCCTCGGGAAAAACTGTTTTTT
- TRBJ1-1 TRBV28 TRBD1 15 CASSSPRTGRTEAFF TGTGCCAGCAGTTCCCCCAGGACAGGGAGAACTGAAGCTTTCTTT
- TRBJ2-7 TRBV30 - 16 CAWSPSGLWGHYEQYF TGTGCCTGGAGTCCTTCGGGACTTTGGGGTCACTACGAGCAGTACTTC
- TRBJ2-7 TRBV6-1 - 13 CASSDWASHEQYF TGTGCCAGCAGTGATTGGGCTAGCCACGAGCAGTACTTC